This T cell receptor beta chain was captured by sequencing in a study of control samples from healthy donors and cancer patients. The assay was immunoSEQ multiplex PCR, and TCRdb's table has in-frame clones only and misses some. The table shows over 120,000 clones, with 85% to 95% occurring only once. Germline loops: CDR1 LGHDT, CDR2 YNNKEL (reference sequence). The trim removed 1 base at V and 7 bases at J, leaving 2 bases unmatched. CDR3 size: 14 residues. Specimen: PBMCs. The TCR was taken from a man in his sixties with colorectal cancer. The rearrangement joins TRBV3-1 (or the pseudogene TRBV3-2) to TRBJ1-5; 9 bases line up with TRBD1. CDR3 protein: CASSQGTGAQPQHF. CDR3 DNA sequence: TGTGCCAGCAGCCAAGGGACAGGGGCCCAGCCCCAGCATTTT.